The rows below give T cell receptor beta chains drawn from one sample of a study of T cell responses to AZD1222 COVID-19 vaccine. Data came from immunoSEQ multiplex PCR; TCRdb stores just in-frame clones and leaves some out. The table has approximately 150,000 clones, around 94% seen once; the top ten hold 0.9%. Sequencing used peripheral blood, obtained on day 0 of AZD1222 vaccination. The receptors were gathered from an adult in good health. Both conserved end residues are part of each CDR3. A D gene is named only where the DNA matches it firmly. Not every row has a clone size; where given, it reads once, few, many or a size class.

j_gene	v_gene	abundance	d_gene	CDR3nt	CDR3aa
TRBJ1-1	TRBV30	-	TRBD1	TGTGCCCGCGGGCAGGGGGCTGAAGCTTTCTTT	CARGQGAEAFF
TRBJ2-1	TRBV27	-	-	TGTGCCAGCAGTTTATTGGCGGGGCCCTACAATGAGCAGTTCTTC	CASSLLAGPYNEQFF
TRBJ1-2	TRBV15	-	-	TGTGCCACCAGTCGGGAGACTAACTATGGCTACACCTTC	CATSRETNYGYTF
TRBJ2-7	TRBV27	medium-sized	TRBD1	TGTGCCAGCATCGGTCCGGGGACAGCATACTTC	CASIGPGTAYF
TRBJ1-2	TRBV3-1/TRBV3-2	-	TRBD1	TGTGCCAGCAGTCTGGGACAGGGGGCTCGTGGCTACACCTTC	CASSLGQGARGYTF
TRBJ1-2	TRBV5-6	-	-	TGTGCCAGCAGCTATTGGAGGGGGGCCGGGGGCTACACCTTC	CASSYWRGAGGYTF
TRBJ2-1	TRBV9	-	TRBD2	TGTGCCAGCAGCGTAGCCCCAGGGAGGACTAGCGATTACAATGAGCAGTTCTTC	CASSVAPGRTSDYNEQFF
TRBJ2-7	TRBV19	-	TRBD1	TGTGCCAGTAAGGATCGGGGACAGGGGACCTACGAGCAGTACTTC	CASKDRGQGTYEQYF
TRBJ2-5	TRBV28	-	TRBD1	TGTGCCAGTACCGTCCTCGGGACAGGGGTTCAAGAGACCCAGTACTTC	CASTVLGTGVQETQYF
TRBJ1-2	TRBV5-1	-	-	TGCGCCAGCAGCCCGCAGACCGGGATAGGGGGCTACACCTTC	CASSPQTGIGGYTF
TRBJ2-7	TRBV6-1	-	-	TGTGCCAGCAGTGAAGCACCCAACATGGGCGAGCAGTACTTC	CASSEAPNMGEQYF
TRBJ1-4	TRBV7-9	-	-	TGTGCCAGCAGCCTCGATTTGATGGGAAAACTGTTTTTT	CASSLDLMGKLFF
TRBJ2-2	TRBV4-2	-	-	TGTGCCAGCAGCCAAGGCCAACAGCTAAACACCGGGGAGCTGTTTTTT	CASSQGQQLNTGELFF
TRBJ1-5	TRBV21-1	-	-	TGTGCCAGCAGCCCGCGGGGCAGGGGAGATAGCAATCAGCCCCAGCATTTT	CASSPRGRGDSNQPQHF
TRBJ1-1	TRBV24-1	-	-	TGTGCCACCAGTGATTTTGGTAGGGACGGTCACACTGAAGCTTTCTTT	CATSDFGRDGHTEAFF
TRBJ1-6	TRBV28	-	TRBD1	TGTGCCAGCAGCCGAGGCCGCCCCGGGACAGCTAGAAGGACCTATAATTCACCCCTCCACTTT	CASSRGRPGTARRTYNSPLHF
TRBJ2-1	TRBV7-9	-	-	TGTGCCAGCAGCTTACTTCCTCATGAGCAGTTCTTC	CASSLLPHEQFF
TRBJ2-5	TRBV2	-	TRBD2	TGTGCCAGCAACTATTTAGCGGGAGGCGAGACCCAGTACTTC	CASNYLAGGETQYF
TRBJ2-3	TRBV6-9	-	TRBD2	TGTGCCAGCAGCTTAGCGGGGGAAAACACAGATACGCAGTATTTT	CASSLAGENTDTQYF
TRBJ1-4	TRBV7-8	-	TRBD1	TGTGCCAGCAGCCCCCGCTTGTCAGGACAGGAAAATGAAAAACTGTTTTTT	CASSPRLSGQENEKLFF
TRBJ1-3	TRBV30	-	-	TGTGCCTGGAGTGCGGGCTCTGGAAACACCATATATTTT	CAWSAGSGNTIYF
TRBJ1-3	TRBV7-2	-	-	TGTGCCAGCAACGAAAGAGGAAACACCATATATTTT	CASNERGNTIYF
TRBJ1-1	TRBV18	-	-	TGTGCCAGCTCACCGGACCAGAGACACCCGGGGGCTTTCTTT	CASSPDQRHPGAFF
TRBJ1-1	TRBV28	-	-	TGTGCCAGCAGTTTTGTGAGAGGAAACACTGAAGCTTTCTTT	CASSFVRGNTEAFF
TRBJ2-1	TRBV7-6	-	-	TGTGCCAGCAGCCTCGGAAGGAATGAGCAGTTCTTC	CASSLGRNEQFF
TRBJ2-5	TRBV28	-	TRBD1	TGTGCCAGCAGAGGGGACAGTTGGGAGACCCAGTACTTC	CASRGDSWETQYF
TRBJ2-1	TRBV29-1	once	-	TGCAGCGCCGTTCGCGGGCCCCAGACCTACAATGAGCAGTTCTTC	CSAVRGPQTYNEQFF
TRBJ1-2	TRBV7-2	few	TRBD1	TGTGCCAGCAGCCTGGACAGGGCCGCCCTCTACTATGGCTACACCTTC	CASSLDRAALYYGYTF